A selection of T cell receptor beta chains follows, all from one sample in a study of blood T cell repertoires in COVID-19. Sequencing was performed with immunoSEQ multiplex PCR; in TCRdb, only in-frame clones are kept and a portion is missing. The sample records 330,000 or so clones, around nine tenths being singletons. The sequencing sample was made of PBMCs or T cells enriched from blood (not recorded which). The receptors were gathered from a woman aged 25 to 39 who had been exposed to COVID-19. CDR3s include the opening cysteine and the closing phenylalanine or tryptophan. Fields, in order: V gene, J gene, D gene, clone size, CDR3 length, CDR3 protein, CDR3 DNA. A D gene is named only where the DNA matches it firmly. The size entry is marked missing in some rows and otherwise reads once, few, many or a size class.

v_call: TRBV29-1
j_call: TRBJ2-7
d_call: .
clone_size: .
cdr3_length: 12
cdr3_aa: CSVVAGTYEQYF
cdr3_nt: TGCAGCGTCGTGGCAGGTACCTACGAGCAGTACTTC

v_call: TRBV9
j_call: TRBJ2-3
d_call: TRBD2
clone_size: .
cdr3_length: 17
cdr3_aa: CASSAGMTSGSTDTQYF
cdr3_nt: TGTGCCAGCAGCGCGGGGATGACTAGCGGGAGCACAGATACGCAGTATTTT

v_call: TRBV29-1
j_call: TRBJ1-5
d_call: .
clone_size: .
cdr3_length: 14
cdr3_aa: CSVWDTGTNQPQHF
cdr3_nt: TGCAGCGTTTGGGACACGGGAACCAATCAGCCCCAGCATTTT

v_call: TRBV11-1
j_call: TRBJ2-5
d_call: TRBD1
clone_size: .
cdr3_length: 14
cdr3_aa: CASSYGPRGETQYF
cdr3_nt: TGTGCCAGCAGCTATGGACCCAGGGGGGAGACCCAGTACTTC

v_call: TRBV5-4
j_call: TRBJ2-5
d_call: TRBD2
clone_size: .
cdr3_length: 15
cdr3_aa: CASSIPGLAGETQYF
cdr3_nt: TGTGCCAGCAGCATACCGGGACTAGCCGGAGAGACCCAGTACTTC

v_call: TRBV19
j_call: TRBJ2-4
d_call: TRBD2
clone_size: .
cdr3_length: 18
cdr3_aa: CASSNVGTSGREGNIQYF
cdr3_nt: TGTGCCAGTAGTAATGTGGGGACTAGCGGGAGAGAGGGAAACATTCAGTACTTC

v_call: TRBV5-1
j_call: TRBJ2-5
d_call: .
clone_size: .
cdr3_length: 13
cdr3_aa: CASSLGAGETQYF
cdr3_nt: TGCGCCAGCAGCTTGGGTGCGGGGGAGACCCAGTACTTC

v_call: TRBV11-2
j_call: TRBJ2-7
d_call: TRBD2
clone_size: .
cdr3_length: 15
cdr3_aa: CASTQGTSGSYEQYF
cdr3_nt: TGTGCCAGCACCCAAGGGACTAGCGGCTCCTACGAGCAGTACTTC

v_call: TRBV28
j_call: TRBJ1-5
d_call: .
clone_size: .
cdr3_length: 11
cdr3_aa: CASSDRQPQHF
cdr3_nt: TGTGCCAGCAGTGACAGGCAGCCCCAGCATTTT

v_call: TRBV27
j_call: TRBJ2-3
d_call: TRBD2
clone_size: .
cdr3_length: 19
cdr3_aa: CASSLYGTSGRVGSDTQYF
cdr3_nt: TGTGCCAGCAGTTTATACGGGACTAGCGGGAGGGTTGGCTCAGATACGCAGTATTTT

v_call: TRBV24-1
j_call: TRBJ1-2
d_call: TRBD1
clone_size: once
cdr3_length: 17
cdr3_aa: CATSDSGTGPSNYGYTF
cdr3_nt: TGTGCCACCAGTGACTCCGGGACAGGGCCCTCTAACTATGGCTACACCTTC

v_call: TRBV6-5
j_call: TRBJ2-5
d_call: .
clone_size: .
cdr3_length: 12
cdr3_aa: CASMEGWETQYF
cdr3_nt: TGTGCCAGCATGGAGGGATGGGAGACCCAGTACTTC

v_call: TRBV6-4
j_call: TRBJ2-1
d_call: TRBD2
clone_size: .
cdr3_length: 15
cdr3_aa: CASSDSRTSGNEQFF
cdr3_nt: TGTGCCAGCAGTGACTCCCGGACTAGCGGAAATGAGCAGTTCTTC

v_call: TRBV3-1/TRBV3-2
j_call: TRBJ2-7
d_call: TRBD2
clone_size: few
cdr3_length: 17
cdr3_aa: CASSQDLGTTLAYEQYF
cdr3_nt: TGTGCCAGCAGCCAAGATCTTGGGACTACCCTTGCTTACGAGCAGTACTTC

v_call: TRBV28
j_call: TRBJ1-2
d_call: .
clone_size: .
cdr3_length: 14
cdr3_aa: CASSLLAGNYGYTF
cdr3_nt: TGTGCCAGCAGTTTATTAGCAGGGAACTATGGCTACACCTTC

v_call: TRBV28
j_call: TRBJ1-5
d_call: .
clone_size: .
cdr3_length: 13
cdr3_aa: CASRRSNHQPQHF
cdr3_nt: TGTGCCAGCAGGCGGAGTAACCATCAGCCCCAGCATTTT

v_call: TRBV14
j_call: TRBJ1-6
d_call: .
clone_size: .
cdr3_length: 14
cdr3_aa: CASSQLQGGTPLHF
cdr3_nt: TGTGCCAGCAGCCAACTACAGGGAGGGACGCCCCTCCACTTT

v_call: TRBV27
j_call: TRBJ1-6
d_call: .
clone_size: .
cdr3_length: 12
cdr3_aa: CASKIGGSPLHF
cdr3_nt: TGTGCCAGCAAGATAGGGGGTTCACCCCTCCACTTT

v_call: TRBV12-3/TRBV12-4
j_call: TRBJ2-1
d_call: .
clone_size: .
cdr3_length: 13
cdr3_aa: CASRTSSYNEQFF
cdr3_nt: TGTGCCAGCAGGACTAGCTCCTACAATGAGCAGTTCTTC

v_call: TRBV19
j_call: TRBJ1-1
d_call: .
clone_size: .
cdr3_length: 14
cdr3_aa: CASSSNRAVTEAFF
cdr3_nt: TGTGCCAGTAGTTCGAACAGGGCGGTCACTGAAGCTTTCTTT

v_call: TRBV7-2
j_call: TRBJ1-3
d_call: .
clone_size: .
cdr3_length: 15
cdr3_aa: CASSPPEGVGNTIYF
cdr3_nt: TGTGCCAGCAGCCCCCCGGAAGGGGTTGGAAACACCATATATTTT

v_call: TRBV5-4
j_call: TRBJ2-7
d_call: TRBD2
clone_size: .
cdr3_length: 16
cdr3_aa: CASSLAPSGLIYEQYF
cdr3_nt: TGTGCCAGCAGCTTGGCCCCTAGCGGGCTGATCTACGAGCAGTACTTC

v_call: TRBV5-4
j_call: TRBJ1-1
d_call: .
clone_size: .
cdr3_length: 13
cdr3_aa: CASSFDWNTEAFF
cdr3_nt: TGTGCCAGCAGCTTTGACTGGAACACTGAAGCTTTCTTT

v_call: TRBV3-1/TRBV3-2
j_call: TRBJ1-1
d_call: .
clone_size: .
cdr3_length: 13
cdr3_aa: CASNNQGRTEAFF
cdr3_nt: TGTGCCAGCAACAACCAGGGTAGGACTGAAGCTTTCTTT

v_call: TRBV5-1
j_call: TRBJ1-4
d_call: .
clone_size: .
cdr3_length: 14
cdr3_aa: CASSLRPEDEKLFF
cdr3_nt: TGCGCCAGCAGCTTGAGACCGGAGGACGAAAAACTGTTTTTT

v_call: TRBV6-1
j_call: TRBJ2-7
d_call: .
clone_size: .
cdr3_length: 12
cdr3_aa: CASSDGRRSQYF
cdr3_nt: TGTGCCAGCAGTGATGGCCGGAGGTCCCAGTACTTC

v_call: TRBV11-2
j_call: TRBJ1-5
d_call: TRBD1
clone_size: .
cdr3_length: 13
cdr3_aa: CASSRQGDQPQHF
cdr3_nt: TGTGCCAGCAGCCGACAGGGGGATCAGCCCCAGCATTTT

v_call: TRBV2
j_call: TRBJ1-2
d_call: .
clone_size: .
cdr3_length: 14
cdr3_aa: CASILDSNFSGYTF
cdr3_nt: TGTGCCAGCATCCTGGACAGTAATTTTTCGGGCTACACCTTC

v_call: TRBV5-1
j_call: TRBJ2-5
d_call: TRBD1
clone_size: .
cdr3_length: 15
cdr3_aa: CASRRGTVYQETQYF
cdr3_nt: TGCGCCAGCAGGAGGGGGACAGTGTACCAAGAGACCCAGTACTTC

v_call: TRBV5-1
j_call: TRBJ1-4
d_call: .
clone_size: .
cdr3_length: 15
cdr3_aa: CASSAGGATNEKLFF
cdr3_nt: TGCGCCAGCAGCGCGGGAGGTGCAACTAATGAAAAACTGTTTTTT

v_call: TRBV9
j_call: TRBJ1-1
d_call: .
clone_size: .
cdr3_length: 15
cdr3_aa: CASSVATGSNTEAFF
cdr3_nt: TGTGCCAGCAGCGTAGCTACCGGGTCGAACACTGAAGCTTTCTTT

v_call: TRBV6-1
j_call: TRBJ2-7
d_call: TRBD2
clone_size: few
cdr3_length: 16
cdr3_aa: CASSERTRTSSYEQYF
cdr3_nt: TGTGCCAGCAGCGAACGCACCCGGACTAGCAGTTACGAGCAGTACTTC

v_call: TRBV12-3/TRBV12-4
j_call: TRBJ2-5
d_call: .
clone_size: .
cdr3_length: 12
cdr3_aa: CASTGAQETQYF
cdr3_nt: TGTGCCAGCACTGGAGCCCAAGAGACCCAGTACTTC

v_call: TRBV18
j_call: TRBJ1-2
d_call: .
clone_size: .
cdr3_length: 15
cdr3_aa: CASSPPWESGYGYTF
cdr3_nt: TGTGCCAGCTCACCACCGTGGGAGTCTGGCTATGGCTACACCTTC

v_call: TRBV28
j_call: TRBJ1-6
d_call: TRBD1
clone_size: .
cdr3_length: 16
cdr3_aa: CASSPPGGVSNSPLHF
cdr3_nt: TGTGCCAGCAGTCCCCCAGGGGGCGTCTCTAATTCACCCCTCCACTTT

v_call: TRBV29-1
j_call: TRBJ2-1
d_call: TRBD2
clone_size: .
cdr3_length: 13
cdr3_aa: CSVVRREGLGQFF
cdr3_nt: TGCAGCGTTGTACGGCGGGAGGGCCTCGGGCAGTTCTTC

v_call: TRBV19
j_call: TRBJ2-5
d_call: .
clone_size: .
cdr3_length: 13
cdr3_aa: CASSNSEQETQYF
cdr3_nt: TGTGCCAGTAGTAATAGCGAACAAGAGACCCAGTACTTC

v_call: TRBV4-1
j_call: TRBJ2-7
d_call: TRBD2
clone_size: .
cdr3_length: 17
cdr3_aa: CASSQGILTSGNYEQYF
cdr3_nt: TGCGCCAGCAGCCAAGGTATCTTGACTAGCGGGAACTACGAGCAGTACTTC

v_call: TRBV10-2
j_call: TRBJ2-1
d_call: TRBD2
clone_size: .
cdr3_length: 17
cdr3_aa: CASNGAGVGLAGNEQFF
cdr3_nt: TGCGCCAGCAACGGAGCAGGAGTGGGACTAGCGGGCAATGAGCAGTTCTTC

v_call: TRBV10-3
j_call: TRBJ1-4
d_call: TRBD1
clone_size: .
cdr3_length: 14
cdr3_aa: CAISVDRGDEKLFF
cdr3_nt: TGTGCCATCAGCGTGGACAGGGGGGACGAAAAACTGTTTTTT

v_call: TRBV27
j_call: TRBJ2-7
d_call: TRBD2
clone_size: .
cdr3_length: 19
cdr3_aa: CASSSKLTWAGLAAYEQYF
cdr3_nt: TGTGCCAGCAGTTCCAAACTAACATGGGCGGGACTAGCGGCCTACGAGCAGTACTTC

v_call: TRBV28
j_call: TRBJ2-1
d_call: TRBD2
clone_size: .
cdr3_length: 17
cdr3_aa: CASSSPAARGRTNEQFF
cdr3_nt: TGTGCCAGCAGTTCACCCGCCGCCCGCGGGAGGACCAATGAGCAGTTCTTC

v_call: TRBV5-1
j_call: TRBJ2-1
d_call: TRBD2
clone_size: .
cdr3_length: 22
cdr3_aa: CASRRDPGTSGTFTYSYNEQFF
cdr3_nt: TGCGCCAGCAGACGCGATCCCGGGACTAGCGGGACCTTTACCTACTCCTACAATGAGCAGTTCTTC

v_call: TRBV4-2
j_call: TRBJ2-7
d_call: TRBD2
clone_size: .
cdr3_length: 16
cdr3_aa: CASSQPTSGTVYEQYF
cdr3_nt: TGTGCCAGCAGCCAACCAACAAGCGGGACTGTCTACGAGCAGTACTTC

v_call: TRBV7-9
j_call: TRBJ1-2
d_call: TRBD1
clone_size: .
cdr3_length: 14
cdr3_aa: CASSVTGQGLGYTF
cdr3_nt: TGTGCCAGCAGCGTAACGGGACAGGGCCTAGGCTACACCTTC

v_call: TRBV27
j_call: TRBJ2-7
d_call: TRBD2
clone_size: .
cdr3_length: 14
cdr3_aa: CASSFRGEHYEQYF
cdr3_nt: TGTGCCAGCAGTTTCCGGGGGGAGCACTACGAGCAGTACTTC

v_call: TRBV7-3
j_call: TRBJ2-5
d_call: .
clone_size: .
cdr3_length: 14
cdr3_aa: CASSPAGRQETQYF
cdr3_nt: TGTGCCAGCAGCCCGGCAGGTAGACAAGAGACCCAGTACTTC

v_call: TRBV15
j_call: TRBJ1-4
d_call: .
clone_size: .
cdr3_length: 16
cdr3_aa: CATSRDRGAANEKLFF
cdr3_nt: TGTGCCACCAGCAGAGATCGGGGGGCAGCTAATGAAAAACTGTTTTTT

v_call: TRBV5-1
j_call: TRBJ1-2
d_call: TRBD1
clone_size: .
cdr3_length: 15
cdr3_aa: CASSQGAPANYGYTF
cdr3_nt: TGCGCCAGCAGCCAGGGGGCGCCGGCTAACTATGGCTACACCTTC